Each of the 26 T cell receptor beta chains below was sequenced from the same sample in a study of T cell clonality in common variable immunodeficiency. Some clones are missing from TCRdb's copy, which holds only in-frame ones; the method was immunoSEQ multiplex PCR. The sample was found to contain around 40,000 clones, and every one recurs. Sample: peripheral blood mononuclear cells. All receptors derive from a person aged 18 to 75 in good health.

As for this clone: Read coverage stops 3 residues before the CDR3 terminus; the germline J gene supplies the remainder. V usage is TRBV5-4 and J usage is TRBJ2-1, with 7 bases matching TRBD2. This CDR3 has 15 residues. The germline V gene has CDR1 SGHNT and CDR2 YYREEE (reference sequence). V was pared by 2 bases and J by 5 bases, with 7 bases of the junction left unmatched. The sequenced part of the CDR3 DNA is TGTGCCAGCAGCTTAGGAGGCCTAGCGGACAATGAG. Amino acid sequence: CASSLGGLADNE. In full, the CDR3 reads CASSLGGLADNEQFF. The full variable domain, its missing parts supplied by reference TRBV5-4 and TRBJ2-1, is ETGVTQSPTHLIKTRGQQVTLRCSSQSGHNTVSWYQQALGQGPQFIFQYYREEENGRGNFPPRFSGLQFPNYSSELNVNALELDDSALYLCASSLGGLADNEQFFGPGTRLTVL.

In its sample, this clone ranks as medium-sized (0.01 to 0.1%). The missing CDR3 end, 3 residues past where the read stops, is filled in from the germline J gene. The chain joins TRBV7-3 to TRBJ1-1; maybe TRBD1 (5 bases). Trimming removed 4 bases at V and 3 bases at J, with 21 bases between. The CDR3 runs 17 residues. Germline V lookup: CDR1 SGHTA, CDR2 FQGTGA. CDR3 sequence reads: CASSSPQPPGNYTEAFF. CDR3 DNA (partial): TGTGCCAGCAGCTCCCCGCAACCTCCAGGGAATTACACTGAA.

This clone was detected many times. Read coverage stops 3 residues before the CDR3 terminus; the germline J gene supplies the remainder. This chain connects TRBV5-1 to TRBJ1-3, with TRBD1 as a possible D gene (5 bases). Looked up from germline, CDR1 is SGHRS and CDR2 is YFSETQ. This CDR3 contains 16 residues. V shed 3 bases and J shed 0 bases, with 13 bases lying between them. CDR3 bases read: TGCGCCAGCAGCTCGGTAACAGGAACCTCTGGAAACACC. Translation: CASSSVTGTSGNT. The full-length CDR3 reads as CASSSVTGTSGNTIYF.

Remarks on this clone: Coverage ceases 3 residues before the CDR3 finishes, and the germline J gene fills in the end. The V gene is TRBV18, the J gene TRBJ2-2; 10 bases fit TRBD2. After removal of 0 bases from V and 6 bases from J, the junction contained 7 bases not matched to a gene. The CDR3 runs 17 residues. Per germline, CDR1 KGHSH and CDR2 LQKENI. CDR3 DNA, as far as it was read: TGTGCCAGCTCACCACCGACGTCTAGCGGGGGCCCCGGGGAG. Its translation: CASSPPTSSGGPGE. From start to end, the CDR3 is CASSPPTSSGGPGELFF.

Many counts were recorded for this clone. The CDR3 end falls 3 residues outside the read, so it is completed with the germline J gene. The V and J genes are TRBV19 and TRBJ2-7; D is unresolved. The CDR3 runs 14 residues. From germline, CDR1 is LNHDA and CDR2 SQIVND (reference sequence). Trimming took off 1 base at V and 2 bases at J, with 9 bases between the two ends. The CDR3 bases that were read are TGTGCCAGTAGTATAGGACACTCCGCCTACGAG. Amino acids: CASSIGHSAYE. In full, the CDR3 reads CASSIGHSAYEQYF. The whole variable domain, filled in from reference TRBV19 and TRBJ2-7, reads DGGITQSPKYLFRKEGQNVTLSCEQNLNHDAMYWYRQDPGQGLRLIYYSQIVNDFQKGDIAEGYSVSREKKESFPLTVTSAQKNPTAFYLCASSIGHSAYEQYFGPGTRLTVT.

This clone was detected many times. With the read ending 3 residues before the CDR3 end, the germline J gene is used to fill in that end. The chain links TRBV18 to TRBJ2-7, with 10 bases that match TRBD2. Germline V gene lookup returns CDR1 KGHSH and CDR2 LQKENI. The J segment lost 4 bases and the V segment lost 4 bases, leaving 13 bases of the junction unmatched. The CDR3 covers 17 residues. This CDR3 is CASSRDVSGGHAYEQYF. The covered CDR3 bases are TGTGCCAGCTCACGAGACGTTAGCGGGGGGCACGCTTACGAG.

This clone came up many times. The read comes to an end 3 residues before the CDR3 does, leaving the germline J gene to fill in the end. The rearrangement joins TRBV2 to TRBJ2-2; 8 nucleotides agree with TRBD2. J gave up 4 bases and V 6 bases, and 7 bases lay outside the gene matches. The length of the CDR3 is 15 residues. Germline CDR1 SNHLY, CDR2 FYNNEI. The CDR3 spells CASRRLAGITGELFF. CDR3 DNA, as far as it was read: TGTGCCAGCAGGAGGTTAGCGGGAATCACCGGGGAG.

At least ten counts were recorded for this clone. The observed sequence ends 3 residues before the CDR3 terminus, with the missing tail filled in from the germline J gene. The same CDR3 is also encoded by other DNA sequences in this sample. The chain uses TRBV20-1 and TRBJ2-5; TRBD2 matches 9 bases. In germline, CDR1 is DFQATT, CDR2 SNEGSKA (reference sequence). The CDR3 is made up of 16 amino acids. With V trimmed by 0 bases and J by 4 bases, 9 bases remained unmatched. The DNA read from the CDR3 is TGCAGTGCTAGAGATTTGGTAGCGGGAGATAGAGAGACC. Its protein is CSARDLVAGDRET. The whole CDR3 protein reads CSARDLVAGDRETQYF.

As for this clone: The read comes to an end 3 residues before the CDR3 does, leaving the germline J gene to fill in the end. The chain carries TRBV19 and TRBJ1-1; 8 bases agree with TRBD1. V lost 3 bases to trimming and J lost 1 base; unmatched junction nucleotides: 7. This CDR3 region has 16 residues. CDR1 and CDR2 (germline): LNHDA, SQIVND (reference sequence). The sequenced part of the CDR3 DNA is TGTGCCAGTAGTATGCTCGGGACAGGAACGAACACTGAA. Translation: CASSMLGTGTNTE. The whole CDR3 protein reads CASSMLGTGTNTEAFF. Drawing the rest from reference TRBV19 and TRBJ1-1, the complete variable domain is DGGITQSPKYLFRKEGQNVTLSCEQNLNHDAMYWYRQDPGQGLRLIYYSQIVNDFQKGDIAEGYSVSREKKESFPLTVTSAQKNPTAFYLCASSMLGTGTNTEAFFGQGTRLTVV.

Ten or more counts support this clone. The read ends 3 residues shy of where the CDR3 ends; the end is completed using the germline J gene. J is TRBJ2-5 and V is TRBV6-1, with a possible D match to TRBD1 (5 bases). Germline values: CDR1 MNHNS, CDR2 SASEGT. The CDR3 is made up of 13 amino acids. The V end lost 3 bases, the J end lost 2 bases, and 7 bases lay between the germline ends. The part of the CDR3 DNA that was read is TGTGCCAGCAGTGAGCAGGGACAAGAGACC. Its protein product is CASSEQGQET. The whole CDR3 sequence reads CASSEQGQETQYF.

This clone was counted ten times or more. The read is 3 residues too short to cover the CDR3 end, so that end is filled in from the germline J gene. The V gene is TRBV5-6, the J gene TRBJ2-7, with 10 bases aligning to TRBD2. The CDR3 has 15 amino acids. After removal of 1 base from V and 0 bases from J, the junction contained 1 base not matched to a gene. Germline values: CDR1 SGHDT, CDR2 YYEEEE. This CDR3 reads CASSLTSGDSYEQYF. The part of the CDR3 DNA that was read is TGTGCCAGCAGCTTGACTAGCGGGGACTCCTACGAG.

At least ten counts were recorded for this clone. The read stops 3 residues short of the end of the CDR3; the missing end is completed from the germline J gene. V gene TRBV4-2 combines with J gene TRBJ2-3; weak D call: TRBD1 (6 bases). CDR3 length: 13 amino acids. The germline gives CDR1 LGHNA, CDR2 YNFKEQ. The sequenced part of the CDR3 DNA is TGTGCCAGCAGCCAAGAAGGGACAACGACG. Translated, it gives CASSQEGTTT. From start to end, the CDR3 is CASSQEGTTTQYF.

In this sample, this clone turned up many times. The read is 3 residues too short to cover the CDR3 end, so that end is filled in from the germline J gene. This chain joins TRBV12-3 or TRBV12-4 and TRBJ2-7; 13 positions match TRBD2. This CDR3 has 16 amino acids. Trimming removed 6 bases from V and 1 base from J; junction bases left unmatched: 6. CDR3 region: CASSHWGLAGSYEQYF. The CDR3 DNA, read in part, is TGTGCCAGCAGCCATTGGGGACTAGCGGGATCCTACGAG.

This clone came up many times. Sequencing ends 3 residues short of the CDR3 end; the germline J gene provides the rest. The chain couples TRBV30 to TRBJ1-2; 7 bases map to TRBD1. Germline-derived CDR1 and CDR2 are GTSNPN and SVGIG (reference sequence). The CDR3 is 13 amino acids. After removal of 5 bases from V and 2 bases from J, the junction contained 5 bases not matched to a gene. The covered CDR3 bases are TGTGCCTGGGTGACAGGGTCGAACTATGGC. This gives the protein CAWVTGSNYG. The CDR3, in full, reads CAWVTGSNYGYTF. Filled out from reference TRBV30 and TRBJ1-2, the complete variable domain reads SQTIHQWPATLVQPVGSPLSLECTVEGTSNPNLYWYRQAAGRGLQLLFYSVGIGQISSEVPQNLSASRPQDRQFILSSKKLLLSDSGFYLCAWVTGSNYGYTFGSGTRLTVV.

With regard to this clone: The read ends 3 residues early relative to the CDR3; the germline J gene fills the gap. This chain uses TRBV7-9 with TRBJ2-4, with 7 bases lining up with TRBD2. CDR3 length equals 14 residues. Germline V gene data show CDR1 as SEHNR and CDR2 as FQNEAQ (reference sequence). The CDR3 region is CASSTQGRDYGQYF. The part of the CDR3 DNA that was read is TGTGCCAGCAGCACGCAGGGCAGGGACTATGGT.

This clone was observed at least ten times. The part of the CDR3 DNA that was read is TGTGCCAGTAGTATACGGGGGACCGGGGAG. Translation gives CASSIRGTGE. The complete CDR3 reads CASSIRGTGELFF. The J gene is TRBJ2-2, the V gene TRBV19; D is possibly TRBD2 (6 bases). The read finishes 3 residues shy of the CDR3 end, and the germline J gene is used to complete it. Per the germline V gene, CDR1 is LNHDA and CDR2 is SQIVND (reference sequence). There are 13 residues in the CDR3. V was pared by 2 bases and J by 5 bases, with 6 bases between.

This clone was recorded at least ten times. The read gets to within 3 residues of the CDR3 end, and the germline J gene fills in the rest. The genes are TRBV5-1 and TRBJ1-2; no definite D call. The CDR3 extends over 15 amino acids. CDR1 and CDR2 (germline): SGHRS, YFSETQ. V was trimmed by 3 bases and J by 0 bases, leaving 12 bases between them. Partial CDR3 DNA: TGCGCCAGCAGCTCAGACCGCGGAGCTAACTATGGC. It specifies CASSSDRGANYG. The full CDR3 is CASSSDRGANYGYTF.

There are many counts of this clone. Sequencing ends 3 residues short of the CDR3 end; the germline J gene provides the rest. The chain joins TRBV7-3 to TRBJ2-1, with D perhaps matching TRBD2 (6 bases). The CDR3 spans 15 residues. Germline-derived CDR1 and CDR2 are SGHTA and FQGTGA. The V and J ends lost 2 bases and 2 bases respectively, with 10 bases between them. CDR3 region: CASSLLGLTYNEQFF. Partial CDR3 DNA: TGTGCCAGCAGCTTATTGGGACTGACCTACAATGAG.

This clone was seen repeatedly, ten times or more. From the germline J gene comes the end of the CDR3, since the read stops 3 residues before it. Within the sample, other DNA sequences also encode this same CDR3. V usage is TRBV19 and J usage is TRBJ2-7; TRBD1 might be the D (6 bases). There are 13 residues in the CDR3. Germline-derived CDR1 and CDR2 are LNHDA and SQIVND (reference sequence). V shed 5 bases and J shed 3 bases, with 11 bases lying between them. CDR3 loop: CASSSGTHYEQYF. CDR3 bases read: TGTGCCAGTAGTTCCGGGACACACTACGAG.

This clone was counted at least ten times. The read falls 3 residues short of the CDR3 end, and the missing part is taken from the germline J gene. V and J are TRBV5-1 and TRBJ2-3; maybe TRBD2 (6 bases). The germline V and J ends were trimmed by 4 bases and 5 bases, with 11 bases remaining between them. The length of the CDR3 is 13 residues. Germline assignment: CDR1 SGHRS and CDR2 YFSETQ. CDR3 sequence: CASSPMGGDTQYF. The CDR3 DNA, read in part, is TGCGCCAGCAGCCCGATGGGGGGAGATACG.

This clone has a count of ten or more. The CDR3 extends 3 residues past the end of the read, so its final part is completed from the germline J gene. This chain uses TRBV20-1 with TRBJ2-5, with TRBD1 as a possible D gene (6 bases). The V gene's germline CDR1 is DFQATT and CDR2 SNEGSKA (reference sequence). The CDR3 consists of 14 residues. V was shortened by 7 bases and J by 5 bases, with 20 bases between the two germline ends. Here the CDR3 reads CSVNRQGLRETQYF. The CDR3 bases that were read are TGCAGTGTCAACCGCCAGGGGCTACGGGAGACC.

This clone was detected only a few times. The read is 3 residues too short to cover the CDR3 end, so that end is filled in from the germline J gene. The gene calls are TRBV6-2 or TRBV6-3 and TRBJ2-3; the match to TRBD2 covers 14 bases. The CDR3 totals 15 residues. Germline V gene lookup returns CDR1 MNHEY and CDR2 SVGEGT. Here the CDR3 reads CASTEGLAGAGTQYF. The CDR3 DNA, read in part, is TGTGCCAGCACGGAGGGACTAGCGGGGGCGGGGACG.

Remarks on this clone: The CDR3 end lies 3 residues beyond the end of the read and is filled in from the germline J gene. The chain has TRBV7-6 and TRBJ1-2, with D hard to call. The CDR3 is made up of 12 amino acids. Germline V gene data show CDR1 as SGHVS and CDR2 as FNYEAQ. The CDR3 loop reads CASSLATDTYTF. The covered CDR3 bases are TGTGCCAGCAGCTTGGCCACAGATACC.

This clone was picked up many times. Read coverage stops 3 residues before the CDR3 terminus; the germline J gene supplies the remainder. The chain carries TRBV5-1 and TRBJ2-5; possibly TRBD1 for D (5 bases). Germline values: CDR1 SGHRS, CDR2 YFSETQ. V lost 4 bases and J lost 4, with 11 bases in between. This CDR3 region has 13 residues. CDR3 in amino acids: CASSDSRGETQYF. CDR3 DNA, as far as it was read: TGCGCCAGCAGCGACAGCAGAGGAGAGACC.

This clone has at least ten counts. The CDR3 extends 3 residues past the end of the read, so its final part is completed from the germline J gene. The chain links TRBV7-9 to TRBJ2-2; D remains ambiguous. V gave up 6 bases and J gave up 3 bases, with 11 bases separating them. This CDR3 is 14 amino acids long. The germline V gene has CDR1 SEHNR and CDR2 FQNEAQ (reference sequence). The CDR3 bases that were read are TGTGCCAGCAGTCCCGAGGCCTACACCGGGGAG. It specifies CASSPEAYTGE. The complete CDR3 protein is CASSPEAYTGELFF.

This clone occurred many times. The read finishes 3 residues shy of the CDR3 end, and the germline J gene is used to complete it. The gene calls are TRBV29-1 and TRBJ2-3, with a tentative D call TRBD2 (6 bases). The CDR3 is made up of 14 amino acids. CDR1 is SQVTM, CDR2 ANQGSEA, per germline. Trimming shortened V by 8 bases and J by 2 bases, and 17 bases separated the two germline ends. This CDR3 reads CSIFGGASTDTQYF. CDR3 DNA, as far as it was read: TGCAGCATTTTCGGCGGGGCGTCCACAGATACG.